These 27 T cell receptor beta chains originate from one sample sequenced in a study of T cell responses to AZD1222 COVID-19 vaccine. Clones were read by immunoSEQ multiplex PCR, and TCRdb kept only the in-frame ones, dropping some. The data contain about 97,000 clones, around nine tenths of them seen just once; the ten biggest clones take up about 2.5%. Material: peripheral blood, obtained on day 0 of AZD1222 vaccination. The receptors derive from an adult in good health.

The chain is built from TRBV12-3 or TRBV12-4 and TRBJ1-2, with D possibly being TRBD1 (5 bases). The CDR3 covers 12 residues. V was cut by 6 bases and J by 7 bases, with 12 bases left in between. The CDR3 sequence is CASRGGGGGYTF. The CDR3 DNA reads as TGTGCCAGCAGGGGCGGCGGGGGTGGCTACACCTTC.

The chain employs TRBV7-2 and TRBJ1-6; D is uncertain. Germline loops: CDR1 SGHTA, CDR2 FQGNSA. Trimming removed 3 bases from V and 7 bases from J, with 1 base in between. The CDR3 has 11 residues. The CDR3 region is CASSFNSPLHF. The CDR3, as DNA: TGTGCCAGCAGCTTCAATTCACCCCTCCACTTT. Drawing the rest from reference TRBV7-2 and TRBJ1-6, the complete variable domain is GAGVSQSPSNKVTEKGKDVELRCDPISGHTALYWYRQSLGQGLEFLIYFQGNSAPDKSGLPSDRFSAERTGGSVSTLTIQRTQQEDSAVYLCASSFNSPLHFGNGTRLTVT.

CDR3 in DNA: TGTGCCAGCAGCTTAATGCCCTATCCTGGGAACACTGAAGCTTTCTTT. Residues: CASSLMPYPGNTEAFF. The chain joins TRBV5-5 to TRBJ1-1, with unresolved D. The germline V gene has CDR1 SGHKS and CDR2 YYEKEE (reference sequence). The CDR3 is 16 residues long. Trimming cost V 2 bases and J 1 base, with 15 bases left between them.

The rearrangement uses TRBV18 and TRBJ2-5; 11 bases are a match to TRBD2. Germline values: CDR1 KGHSH, CDR2 LQKENI. V was clipped by 6 bases and J by 2 bases; unmatched bases: 5. The CDR3 has 15 amino acids. The CDR3 DNA sequence: TGTGCCAGCTCTCCAACTAGCGGGGGACAAGAGACCCAGTACTTC. Translated, it gives CASSPTSGGQETQYF.

The CDR3 reads CASSFFGGSTDTQYF. CDR3 sequence (DNA): TGTGCCAGCAGCTTTTTCGGGGGTAGCACAGATACGCAGTATTTT. The chain joins TRBV7-9 to TRBJ2-3; D is perhaps TRBD2 (6 bases). The CDR3 is 15 residues long. Germline CDR1 is SEHNR and CDR2 is FQNEAQ (reference sequence). V gave up 3 bases and J gave up 0 bases, with 10 bases separating them.

This clone was recorded a few times. The V gene is TRBV6-2 or TRBV6-3, the J gene TRBJ2-5, with D perhaps TRBD2 (6 bases). This CDR3 comprises 15 residues. Trimming took off 2 bases at V and 6 bases at J, with 16 bases between the two ends. Germline CDR1 and CDR2: MNHEY and SVGEGT. DNA of the CDR3: TGTGCCAGCAGTTACCCGGGACTCTCTATACAGACCCAGTACTTC. Amino acid sequence: CASSYPGLSIQTQYF.

CDR3 residues: CASSQLGAYEQYF. The DNA for the CDR3 is TGCGCCAGCAGCCAGCTCGGGGCCTACGAGCAGTACTTC. The chain couples TRBV4-1 to TRBJ2-7; a weak D match, TRBD2 (5 bases). V was clipped by 3 bases and J by 2 bases, with 8 bases between them. Germline CDR1 reads MGHRA; CDR2 reads YSYEKL. The CDR3 length is 13 residues.

The chain is built from TRBV14 and TRBJ2-3; D is uncertain. V was shortened by 1 base and J by 6 bases, with 11 bases between the two germline ends. The CDR3 is made up of 14 amino acids. Per the germline V gene, CDR1 is SGHDN and CDR2 is FVKESK. In DNA, the CDR3 is TGTGCCAGCAGCCAAGGTTCGGCGGTGGATACGCAGTATTTT. Translated: CASSQGSAVDTQYF.

The chain recombines TRBV5-6 with TRBJ2-3; no reliable D call. The CDR3 has 16 residues. V was clipped by 4 bases and J by 2 bases, with 17 bases between them. The germline V gene has CDR1 SGHDT and CDR2 YYEEEE. The CDR3, as DNA: TGTGCCAGCAGCCGACCAGCTCACAGTAACACAGATACGCAGTATTTT. Its protein product is CASSRPAHSNTDTQYF.

The CDR3 is CASRIDRSPYEQYF. The CDR3 nucleotides read TGCGCCAGCAGAATTGACAGATCACCCTACGAGCAGTACTTC. This rearrangement joins TRBV5-1 to TRBJ2-7, with D perhaps TRBD1 (5 bases). The CDR3 loop spans 14 amino acids. Germline CDR1 reads SGHRS; CDR2 reads YFSETQ. V lost 5 bases and J 2 bases, leaving 14 bases between the germline ends.

The chain employs TRBV6-5 and TRBJ1-2, with D possibly matching TRBD1 (6 bases). Germline CDR1 and CDR2: MNHEY and SVGAGI. V lost 2 bases, J lost 7 bases, and 11 bases lay in between. CDR3 length: 13 residues. The CDR3 spells CASSYGRGSGYTF. As DNA, the CDR3 is TGTGCCAGCAGTTACGGCAGGGGTTCTGGCTACACCTTC.

V usage is TRBV2 and J usage is TRBJ2-7; no reliable D call. This CDR3 has 14 amino acids. V lost 3 bases and J 7 bases, leaving 16 bases between the germline ends. Germline V gene sequence: CDR1 SNHLY, CDR2 FYNNEI. CDR3 coding DNA: TGTGCCAGCAGTGACATGGTGGGCCGGACGGAGCAGTACTTC. This codes for CASSDMVGRTEQYF.

The CDR3 DNA sequence: TGTGCCATCAGTGAGTCGGGGAGGTATGGCTACACCTTC. Residues: CAISESGRYGYTF. The chain couples TRBV10-3 to TRBJ1-2; D unresolved. Trimming took off 0 bases at V and 5 bases at J, with 7 bases between the two ends. In germline, CDR1 is ENHRY, CDR2 SYGVKD. The CDR3 covers 13 residues.

In this sample, this clone turned up a few times. The chain joins TRBV7-2 to TRBJ1-5; D remains unclear. From germline, CDR1 is SGHTA and CDR2 FQGNSA. The CDR3 consists of 14 residues. V lost 2 bases and J 5 bases, leaving 10 bases between the germline ends. The CDR3 loop is CASSLQVGYQPQHF. In nucleotides, the CDR3 is TGTGCCAGCAGCTTACAGGTTGGGTATCAGCCCCAGCATTTT.

The chain has TRBV6-5 and TRBJ1-2, with 7 bases aligning to TRBD1. CDR3 length: 13 residues. Per germline, CDR1 MNHEY and CDR2 SVGAGI. Unmatched junction bases numbered 9, after V lost 7 bases and J lost 7 bases. CDR3 sequence reads: CASTEGTARGYTF. DNA for the CDR3: TGTGCCAGCACCGAGGGGACAGCCCGTGGCTACACCTTC.

This chain joins TRBV7-8 and TRBJ1-5; D remains unclear. This CDR3 spans 15 amino acids. Germline CDR1 is SGHVS and CDR2 is FQNEAQ. V lost 8 bases to trimming and J lost 3 bases, with 17 bases between them. The CDR3 nucleotides read TGTGCCAGCCTCCCGTCCCGGGCTCTCAATCAGCCCCAGCATTTT. The encoded protein is CASLPSRALNQPQHF. The variable domain in full, with the rest retrieved from reference TRBV7-8 and TRBJ1-5, is GAGVSQSPRYKVAKRGQDVALRCDPISGHVSLFWYQQALGQGPEFLTYFQNEAQLDKSGLPSDRFFAERPEGSVSTLKIQRTQQEDSAVYLCASLPSRALNQPQHFGDGTRLSIL.

The chain employs TRBV9 and TRBJ2-7; perhaps D is TRBD1 or TRBD2 (6 bases each). Germline V lookup: CDR1 SGDLS, CDR2 YYNGEE. CDR3 length: 16 amino acids. V lost 3 bases and J 3 bases, leaving 19 bases between the germline ends. The CDR3 is CASSEGGRGAYYEQYF. The CDR3 DNA reads as TGTGCCAGCAGCGAGGGGGGAAGGGGAGCATACTACGAGCAGTACTTC.

This clone occurred many times. The chain uses TRBV2 and TRBJ1-1, with unresolved D. V was cut by 4 bases and J by 1 base, with 7 bases left in between. Germline lookup yields CDR1 SNHLY and CDR2 FYNNEI. The CDR3 contains 13 residues. In DNA, the CDR3 is TGTGCCAGCAGTGTGAGGCCGAACACTGAAGCTTTCTTT. Translating it yields CASSVRPNTEAFF.

The chain combines TRBV5-5 with TRBJ2-6; D may be TRBD1 (6 bases). CDR3 length: 13 residues. V was trimmed by 2 bases and J by 11 bases, leaving 11 bases between them. Germline V gene lookup returns CDR1 SGHKS and CDR2 YYEKEE (reference sequence). CDR3 sequence reads: CASSLGQIDVLTF. CDR3 DNA sequence: TGTGCCAGCAGCTTAGGACAGATCGACGTCCTGACTTTC.

For the CDR3, the DNA is TGTGCCACCAGTGGCCTGGGACAGGAAGAAGGAGCTTTCTTT. It yields the protein CATSGLGQEEGAFF. The chain combines TRBV24-1 with TRBJ1-1; 8 positions match TRBD1. The CDR3 is 14 residues long. The germline gives CDR1 KGHDR, CDR2 SFDVKD. V was clipped by 5 bases and J by 10 bases; unmatched bases: 11.

In this sample, this clone turned up a few times. This chain links TRBV14 with TRBJ2-7, with TRBD2 matching over 13 bases. Germline loops: CDR1 SGHDN, CDR2 FVKESK. CDR3 length: 15 amino acids. Germline trimming cut 4 bases from V and 7 bases from J; bases unmatched to any gene: 7. This chain's CDR3 is CASSRTSGRTGEQYF. CDR3 nucleotide sequence: TGTGCCAGCAGCCGGACTAGCGGGAGAACGGGGGAGCAGTACTTC.

The J gene is TRBJ1-1, the V gene TRBV10-3; D gene unclear. Germline CDR1 reads ENHRY; CDR2 reads SYGVKD. The CDR3 has 15 amino acids. V was pared by 0 bases and J by 4 bases, with 12 bases between. The CDR3 sequence: CAISESTRVGTEAFF. CDR3 nucleotides: TGTGCCATCAGTGAGTCGACACGGGTTGGCACTGAAGCTTTCTTT.

On this clone itself: This CDR3 is also generated by other DNA sequences in the sample. The genes are TRBV7-9 and TRBJ1-2; 11 bases agree with TRBD1. Losses at the gene ends were 5 bases for V and 7 bases for J; bases not matched to a gene: 6. Germline CDR1 is SEHNR and CDR2 is FQNEAQ (reference sequence). The CDR3 runs to 14 residues. The CDR3 region has the DNA TGTGCCAGCAGCCTCGGACAGGGGGCTGGTGGCTACACCTTC. Its protein is CASSLGQGAGGYTF.

J is TRBJ1-3 and V is TRBV18; 9 bases line up with TRBD1. Trimming took 4 bases from V and 8 from J; bases not matched to a gene: 6. CDR3 size: 14 residues. Germline V gene data show CDR1 as KGHSH and CDR2 as LQKENI. The CDR3 sequence is CASSQGQGRDTIYF. The CDR3 DNA reads as TGTGCCAGCTCACAAGGACAGGGGAGGGACACCATATATTTT. The full variable domain, in which reference TRBV18 and TRBJ1-3 provide the parts outside the CDR3, is NAGVMQNPRHLVRRRGQEARLRCSPMKGHSHVYWYRQLPEEGLKFMVYLQKENIIDESGMPKERFSAEFPKEGPSILRIQQVVRGDSAAYFCASSQGQGRDTIYFGEGSWLTVV.

V usage is TRBV27 and J usage is TRBJ1-5, with unresolved D. Trimming cost V 10 bases and J 6 bases, with 19 bases left between them. The CDR3 loop spans 14 amino acids. Germline lookup yields CDR1 MNHEY and CDR2 SMNVEV (reference sequence). This CDR3 reads CATHKAGSSQPQHF. The CDR3 bases are TGTGCCACCCACAAGGCGGGGTCGAGTCAGCCCCAGCATTTT.

The chain combines TRBV13 with TRBJ2-1; 11 bases align to TRBD1. The CDR3 sequence is 16 residues long. V was pared by 5 bases and J by 10 bases, with 13 bases of the junction left unmatched. CDR1 PRHDT and CDR2 FYEKMQ come from the germline V gene (reference sequence). CDR3 region: CASSPFGQGAVSEQFF. The CDR3 region has the DNA TGTGCCAGCAGCCCCTTCGGACAGGGGGCAGTGAGCGAGCAGTTCTTC.

This sequence joins TRBV5-1 and TRBJ2-1, with D possibly being TRBD1 or TRBD2 (6 bases each). The CDR3 is made up of 15 amino acids. The germline CDR1 and CDR2 sequences are SGHRS and YFSETQ. The V gene lost 4 bases and the J gene lost 7 bases, with 18 bases spanning the gap. CDR3 amino acids: CASSLYRGPRNEQFF. CDR3 in DNA: TGCGCCAGCAGCCTCTATCGGGGGCCACGGAATGAGCAGTTCTTC.